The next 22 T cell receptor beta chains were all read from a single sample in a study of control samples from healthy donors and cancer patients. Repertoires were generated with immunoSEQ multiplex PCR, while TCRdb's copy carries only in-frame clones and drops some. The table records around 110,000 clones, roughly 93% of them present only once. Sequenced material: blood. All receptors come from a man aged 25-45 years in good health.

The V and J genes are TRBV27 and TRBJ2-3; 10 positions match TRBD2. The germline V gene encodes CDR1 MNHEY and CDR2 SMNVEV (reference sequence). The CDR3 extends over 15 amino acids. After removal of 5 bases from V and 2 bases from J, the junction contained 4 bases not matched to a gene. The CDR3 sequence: CASSNLAGVTDTQYF. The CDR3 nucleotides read TGTGCCAGCAGTAACCTAGCGGGGGTCACAGATACGCAGTATTTT.

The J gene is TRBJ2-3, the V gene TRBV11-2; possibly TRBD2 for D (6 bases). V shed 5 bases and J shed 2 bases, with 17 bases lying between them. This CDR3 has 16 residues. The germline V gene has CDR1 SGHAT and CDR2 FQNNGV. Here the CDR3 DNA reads TGTGCCAGCAGCCGCCCGAGACTAGGGCTCACAGATACGCAGTATTTT. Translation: CASSRPRLGLTDTQYF. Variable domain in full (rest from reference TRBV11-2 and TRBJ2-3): EAGVAQSPRYKIIEKRQSVAFWCNPISGHATLYWYQQILGQGPKLLIQFQNNGVVDDSQLPKDRFSAERLKGVDSTLKIQPAKLEDSAVYLCASSRPRLGLTDTQYFGPGTRLTVL.

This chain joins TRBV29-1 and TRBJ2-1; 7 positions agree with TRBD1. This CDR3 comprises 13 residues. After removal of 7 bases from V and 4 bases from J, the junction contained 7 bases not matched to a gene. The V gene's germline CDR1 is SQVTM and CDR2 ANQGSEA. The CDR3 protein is CSGNRGGYNEQFF. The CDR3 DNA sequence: TGCAGCGGCAACAGGGGTGGATACAATGAGCAGTTCTTC.

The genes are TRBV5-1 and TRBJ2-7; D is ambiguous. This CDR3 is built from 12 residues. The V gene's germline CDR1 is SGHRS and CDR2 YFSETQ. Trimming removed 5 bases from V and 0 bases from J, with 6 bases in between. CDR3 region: CASRSSSYEQYF. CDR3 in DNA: TGCGCCAGCAGGTCCAGCTCCTACGAGCAGTACTTC.

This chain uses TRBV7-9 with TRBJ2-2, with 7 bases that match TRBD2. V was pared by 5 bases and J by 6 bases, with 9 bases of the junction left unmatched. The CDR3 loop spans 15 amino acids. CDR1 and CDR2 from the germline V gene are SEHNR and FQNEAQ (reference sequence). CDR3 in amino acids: CASSGMGRGSGELFF. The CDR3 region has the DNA TGTGCCAGCAGCGGTATGGGGAGGGGATCCGGGGAGCTGTTTTTT.

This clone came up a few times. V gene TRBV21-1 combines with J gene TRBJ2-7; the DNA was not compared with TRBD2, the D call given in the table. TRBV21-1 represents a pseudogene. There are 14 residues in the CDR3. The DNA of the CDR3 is TGTGCCAGCAGCCCTCCGACTAGGAACGACGAGCAGTACTTC. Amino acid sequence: CASSPPTRNDEQYF.

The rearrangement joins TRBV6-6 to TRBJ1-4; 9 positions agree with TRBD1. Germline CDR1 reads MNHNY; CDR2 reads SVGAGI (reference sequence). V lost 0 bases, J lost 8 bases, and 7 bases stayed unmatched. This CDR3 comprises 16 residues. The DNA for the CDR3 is TGTGCCAGCAGTTACTCCCGGGGACAGGGATGGGAAAAACTGTTTTTT. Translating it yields CASSYSRGQGWEKLFF.

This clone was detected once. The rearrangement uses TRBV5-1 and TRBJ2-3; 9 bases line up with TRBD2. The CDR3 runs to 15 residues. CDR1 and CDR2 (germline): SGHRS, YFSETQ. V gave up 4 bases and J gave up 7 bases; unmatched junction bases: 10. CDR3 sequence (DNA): TGCGCCAGCAGCACGACCGGGACTAGCAGGCATACGCAGTATTTT. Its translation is CASSTTGTSRHTQYF.

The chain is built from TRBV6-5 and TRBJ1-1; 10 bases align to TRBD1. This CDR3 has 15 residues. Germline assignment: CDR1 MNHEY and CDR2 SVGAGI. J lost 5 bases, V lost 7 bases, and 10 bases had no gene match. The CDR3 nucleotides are TGTGCCAGCACCCCTATCCTGGACAGGGGGACTGAAGCTTTCTTT. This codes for CASTPILDRGTEAFF.

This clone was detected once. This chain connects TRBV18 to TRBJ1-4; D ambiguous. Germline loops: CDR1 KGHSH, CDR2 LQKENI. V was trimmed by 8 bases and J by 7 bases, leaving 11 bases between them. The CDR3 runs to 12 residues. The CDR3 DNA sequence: TGTGCCAGCCCACTAAAGGGTGAAAAACTGTTTTTT. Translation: CASPLKGEKLFF.

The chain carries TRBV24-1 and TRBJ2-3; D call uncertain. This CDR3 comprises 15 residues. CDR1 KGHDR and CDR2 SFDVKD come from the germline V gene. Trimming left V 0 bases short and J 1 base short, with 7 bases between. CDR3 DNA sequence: TGTGCCACCAGTGATTTGAGGAAGGGCACAGATACGCAGTATTTT. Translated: CATSDLRKGTDTQYF.

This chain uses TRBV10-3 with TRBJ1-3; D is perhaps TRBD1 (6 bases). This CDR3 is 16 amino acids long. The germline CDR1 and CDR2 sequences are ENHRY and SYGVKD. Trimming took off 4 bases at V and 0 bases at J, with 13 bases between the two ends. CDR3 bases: TGTGCCATCAGTGCCGAACGGACAGCCTCTGGAAACACCATATATTTT. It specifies CAISAERTASGNTIYF.

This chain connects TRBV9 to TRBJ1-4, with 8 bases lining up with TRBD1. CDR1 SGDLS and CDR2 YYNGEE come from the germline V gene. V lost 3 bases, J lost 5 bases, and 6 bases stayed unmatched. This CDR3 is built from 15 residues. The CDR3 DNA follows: TGTGCCAGCAGCGCCAGGGGGCAGACGAATGAAAAACTGTTTTTT. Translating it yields CASSARGQTNEKLFF.

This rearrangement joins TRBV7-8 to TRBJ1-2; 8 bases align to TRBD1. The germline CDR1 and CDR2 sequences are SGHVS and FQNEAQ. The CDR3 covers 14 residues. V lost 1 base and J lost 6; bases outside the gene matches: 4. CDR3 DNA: TGTGCCAGCAGCTTAGTAGGACAGGGTGATGGCTACACCTTC. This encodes CASSLVGQGDGYTF.

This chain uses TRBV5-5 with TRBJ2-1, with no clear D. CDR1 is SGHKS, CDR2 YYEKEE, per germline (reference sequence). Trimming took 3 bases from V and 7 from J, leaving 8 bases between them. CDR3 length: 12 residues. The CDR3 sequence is CASSYGVNEQFF. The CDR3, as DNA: TGTGCCAGCAGCTATGGGGTTAATGAGCAGTTCTTC.

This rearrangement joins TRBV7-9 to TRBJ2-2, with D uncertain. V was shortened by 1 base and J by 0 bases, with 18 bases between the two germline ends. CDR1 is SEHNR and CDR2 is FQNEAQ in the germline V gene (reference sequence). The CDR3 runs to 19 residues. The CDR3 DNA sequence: TGTGCCAGCAGCTTAGGTTCGCCGGGCAGCTCAACGAACACCGGGGAGCTGTTTTTT. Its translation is CASSLGSPGSSTNTGELFF.

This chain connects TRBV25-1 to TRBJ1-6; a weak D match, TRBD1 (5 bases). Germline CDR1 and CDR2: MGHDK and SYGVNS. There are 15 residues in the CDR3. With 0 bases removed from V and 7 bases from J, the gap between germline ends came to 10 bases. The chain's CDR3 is CASSEYRGTNSPLHF. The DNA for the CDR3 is TGTGCCAGCAGTGAATATCGAGGGACCAATTCACCCCTCCACTTT.

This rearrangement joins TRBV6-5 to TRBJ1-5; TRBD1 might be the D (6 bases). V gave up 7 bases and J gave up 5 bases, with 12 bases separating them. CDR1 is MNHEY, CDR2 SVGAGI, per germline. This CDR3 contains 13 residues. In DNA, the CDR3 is TGTGCCAGCAAACAGGGAATTGATCAGCCCCAGCATTTT. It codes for CASKQGIDQPQHF.

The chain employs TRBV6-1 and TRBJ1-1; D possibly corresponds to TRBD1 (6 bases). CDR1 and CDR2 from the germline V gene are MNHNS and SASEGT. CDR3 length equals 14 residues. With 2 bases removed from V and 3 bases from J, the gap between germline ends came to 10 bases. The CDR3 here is CASSERGAHTEAFF. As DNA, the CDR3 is TGTGCCAGCAGTGAACGGGGGGCGCACACTGAAGCTTTCTTT.

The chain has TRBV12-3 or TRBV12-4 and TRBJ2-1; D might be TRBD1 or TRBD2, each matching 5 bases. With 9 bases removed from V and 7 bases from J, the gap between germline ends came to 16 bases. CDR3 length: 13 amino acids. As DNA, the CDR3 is TGTGCCAGTGGTCGGGACCGACGGAATGAGCAGTTCTTC. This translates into CASGRDRRNEQFF.

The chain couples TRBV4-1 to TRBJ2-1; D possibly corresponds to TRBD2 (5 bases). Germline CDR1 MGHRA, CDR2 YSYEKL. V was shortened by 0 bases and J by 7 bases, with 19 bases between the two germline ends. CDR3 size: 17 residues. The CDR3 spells CASSQDLGLPPRNEQFF. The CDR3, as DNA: TGCGCCAGCAGCCAAGATTTAGGACTCCCCCCGAGGAATGAGCAGTTCTTC.

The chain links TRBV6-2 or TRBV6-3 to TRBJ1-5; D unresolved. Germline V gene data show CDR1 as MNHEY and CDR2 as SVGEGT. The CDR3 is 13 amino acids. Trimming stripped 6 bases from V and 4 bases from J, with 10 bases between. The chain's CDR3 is CASSNLVNQPQHF. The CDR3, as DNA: TGTGCCAGCAGCAACCTAGTTAATCAGCCCCAGCATTTT.